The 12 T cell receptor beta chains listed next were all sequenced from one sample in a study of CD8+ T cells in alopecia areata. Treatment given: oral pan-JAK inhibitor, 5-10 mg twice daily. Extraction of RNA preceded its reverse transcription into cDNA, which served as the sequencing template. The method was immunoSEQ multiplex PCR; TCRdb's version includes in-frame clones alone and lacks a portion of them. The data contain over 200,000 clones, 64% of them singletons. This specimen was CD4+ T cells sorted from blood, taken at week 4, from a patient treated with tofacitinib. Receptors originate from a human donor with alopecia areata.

The CDR3 DNA reads TGCGCCAGCAGCTTCGAGGGTGTCTATGGCTACACCTTC. Its translation: CASSFEGVYGYTF. J is TRBJ1-2 and V is TRBV5-1; D is unresolved. This CDR3 is built from 13 residues. V was shortened by 2 bases and J by 4 bases, with 9 bases between the two germline ends. The germline V gene has CDR1 SGHRS and CDR2 YFSETQ.

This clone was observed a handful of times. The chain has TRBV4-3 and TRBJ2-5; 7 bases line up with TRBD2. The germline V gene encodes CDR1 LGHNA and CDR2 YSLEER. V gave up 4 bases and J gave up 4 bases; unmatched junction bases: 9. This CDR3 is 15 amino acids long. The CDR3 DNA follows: TGCGCCAGCAGCCTAAGTCAGGGAGGGGCAGAGACCCAGTACTTC. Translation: CASSLSQGGAETQYF.

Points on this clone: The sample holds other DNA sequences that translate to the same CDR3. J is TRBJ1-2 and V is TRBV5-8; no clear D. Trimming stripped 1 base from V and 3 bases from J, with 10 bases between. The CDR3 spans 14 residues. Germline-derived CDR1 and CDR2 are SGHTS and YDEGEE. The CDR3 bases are TGTGCCAGCAGCTTGACGGGGTGGGACTATGGCTACACCTTC. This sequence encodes CASSLTGWDYGYTF.

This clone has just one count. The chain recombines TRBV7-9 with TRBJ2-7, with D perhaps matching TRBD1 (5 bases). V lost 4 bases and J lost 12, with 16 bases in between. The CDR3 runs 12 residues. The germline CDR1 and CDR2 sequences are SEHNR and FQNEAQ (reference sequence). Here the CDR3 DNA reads TGTGCCAGCAGCTCGGACACATACCGCATGTACTTC. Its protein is CASSSDTYRMYF. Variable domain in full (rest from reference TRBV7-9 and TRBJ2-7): DTGVSQNPRHKITKRGQNVTFRCDPISEHNRLYWYRQTLGQGPEFLTYFQNEAQLEKSRLLSDRFSAERPKGSFSTLEIQRTEQGDSAMYLCASSSDTYRMYFGPGTRLTVT.

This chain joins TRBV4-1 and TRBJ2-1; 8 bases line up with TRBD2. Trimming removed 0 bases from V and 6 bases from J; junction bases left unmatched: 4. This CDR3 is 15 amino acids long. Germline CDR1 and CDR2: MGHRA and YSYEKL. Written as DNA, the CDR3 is TGCGCCAGCAGCCAAGAGGGACTAGGCCCCAATGAGCAGTTCTTC. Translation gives CASSQEGLGPNEQFF.

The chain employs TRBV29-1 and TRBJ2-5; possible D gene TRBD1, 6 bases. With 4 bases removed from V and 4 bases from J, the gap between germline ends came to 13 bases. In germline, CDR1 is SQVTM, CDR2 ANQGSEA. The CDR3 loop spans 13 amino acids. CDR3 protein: CSVVPTGRETQYF. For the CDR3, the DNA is TGCAGCGTTGTTCCCACAGGGCGAGAGACCCAGTACTTC.

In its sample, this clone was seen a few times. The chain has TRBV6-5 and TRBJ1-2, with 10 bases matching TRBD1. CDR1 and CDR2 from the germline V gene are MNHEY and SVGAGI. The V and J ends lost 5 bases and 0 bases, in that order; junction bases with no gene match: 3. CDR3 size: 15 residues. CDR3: CASSRDRGANYGYTF. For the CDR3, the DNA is TGTGCCAGCAGTAGGGACAGGGGCGCTAACTATGGCTACACCTTC.

CDR3 in DNA: TGTGCCAGCAGTCAGAGGCTAGCGGGGGACGAGTACTTC. This encodes CASSQRLAGDEYF. The chain couples TRBV2 to TRBJ2-5; 10 bases line up with TRBD2. Trimming removed 5 bases from V and 12 bases from J; junction bases left unmatched: 9. Germline V gene lookup returns CDR1 SNHLY and CDR2 FYNNEI. The CDR3 runs to 13 residues.

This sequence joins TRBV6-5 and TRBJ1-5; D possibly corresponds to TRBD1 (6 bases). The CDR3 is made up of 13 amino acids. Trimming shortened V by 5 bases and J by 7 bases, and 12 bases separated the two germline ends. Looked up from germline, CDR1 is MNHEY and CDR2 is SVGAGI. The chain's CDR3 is CASSPSGDQPQHF. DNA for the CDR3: TGTGCCAGCAGTCCCTCAGGGGACCAGCCCCAGCATTTT.

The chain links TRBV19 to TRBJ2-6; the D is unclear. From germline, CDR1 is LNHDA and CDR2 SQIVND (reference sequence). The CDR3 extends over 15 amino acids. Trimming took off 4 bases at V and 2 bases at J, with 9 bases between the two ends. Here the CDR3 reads CASSSRSAGANVLTF. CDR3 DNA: TGTGCCAGTAGTAGCCGATCCGCTGGGGCCAACGTCCTGACTTTC.

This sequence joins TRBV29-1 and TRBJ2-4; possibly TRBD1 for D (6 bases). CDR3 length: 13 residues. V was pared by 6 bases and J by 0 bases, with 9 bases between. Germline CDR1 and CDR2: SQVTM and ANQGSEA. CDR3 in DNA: TGCAGCGTGGACAGACTAGCCAAAAACATTCAGTACTTC. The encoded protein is CSVDRLAKNIQYF.

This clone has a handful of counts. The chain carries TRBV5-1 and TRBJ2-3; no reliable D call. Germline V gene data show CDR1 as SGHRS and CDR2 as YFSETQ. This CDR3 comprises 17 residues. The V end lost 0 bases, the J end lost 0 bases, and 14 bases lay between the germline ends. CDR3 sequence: CASSLVVAGLSTDTQYF. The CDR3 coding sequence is TGCGCCAGCAGCTTGGTTGTAGCAGGTCTTAGCACAGATACGCAGTATTTT.